Given below is one T cell receptor beta chain in context. Its antigen is unknown. Naive CD8 cells lacked CD45RO and underwent positive selection for CCR7, leaving out terminally differentiated effector memory CD45RA+ cells. The sample is drawn from a study of shared clonotypes between healthy human individuals. Study-level background: Researchers assigned three CD4 naive, three CD4 memory, two CD8 naive and one CD8 memory plate to each donor. Whole-study findings and limits: An effect of sequencing depth on clonotype sharing among donors was expected.

Between the trimmed V and J ends, which lost 7 bases and 1 base, there was a span of 12 bases. Germline V lookup: CDR1 LNHNV, CDR2 YYDKDF (reference sequence). The CDR3 runs to 14 residues. Produced via immunoSEQ multiplex PCR; TCRdb's table is partial and in-frame only. The top ten hold about 1.7% of the sample, which has more than 2 million clones, 85% to 95% seen once. Material for sequencing was naive CD8+ T cells from PBMCs. This rearrangement joins TRBV15 to TRBJ2-3; D is unclear. This TCR came from a man aged 18 to 29 in good health. Some clones in this sample may be carry-over from other donors' samples. The CDR3 nucleotides are TGTGCCACCACGACCAAGCCTGGCACAGATACGCAGTATTTT. The encoded protein is CATTTKPGTDTQYF.